These 10 T cell receptor beta chains were sequenced from one sample in a study of PD-L1 blockade in urothelial cancer. Sequencing was performed with immunoSEQ multiplex PCR; in TCRdb, only in-frame clones are kept and a portion is missing. The sample has about 50,000 clones, approximately 90% seen once; the top ten hold 14% to 15%. The sample's time point: pretreatment peripheral blood. The sequencing used PBMCs, collected around atezolizumab (anti-PD-L1) treatment. The receptors shown here come from a woman aged 60-70 years with urothelial cancer.

This chain links TRBV11-2 with TRBJ2-7, with D perhaps TRBD1 (6 bases). The germline V and J ends were trimmed by 5 bases and 2 bases, with 13 bases remaining between them. The CDR3 has 14 residues. The germline CDR1 and CDR2 sequences are SGHAT and FQNNGV. The CDR3 here is CASSVYRVPYEQYF. The CDR3 bases are TGTGCCAGCAGCGTCTACAGGGTGCCCTACGAGCAGTACTTC. Filled out from reference TRBV11-2 and TRBJ2-7, the complete variable domain reads EAGVAQSPRYKIIEKRQSVAFWCNPISGHATLYWYQQILGQGPKLLIQFQNNGVVDDSQLPKDRFSAERLKGVDSTLKIQPAKLEDSAVYLCASSVYRVPYEQYFGPGTRLTVT.

This chain connects TRBV7-7 to TRBJ2-4; TRBD1 is a possible D gene (5 bases). CDR3 size: 17 residues. Looked up from germline, CDR1 is SSHAT and CDR2 is FNYEAQ (reference sequence). Trimming pared 1 base from V and 3 bases from J, leaving 16 bases between. The CDR3 DNA reads TGTGCCAGCAGCTTAGATTTGTGGGGCCGGGTCAAAAACATTCAGTACTTC. It yields the protein CASSLDLWGRVKNIQYF.

V and J are TRBV5-1 and TRBJ2-2; TRBD2 matches 9 bases. CDR1 and CDR2 (germline): SGHRS, YFSETQ. The CDR3 has 16 residues. J lost 5 bases, V lost 4 bases, and 9 bases had no gene match. In DNA form, the CDR3 reads TGCGCCAGCAGCCGGTATAGCGGGGGTGAAACCGGGGAGCTGTTTTTT. It encodes CASSRYSGGETGELFF.

The chain employs TRBV20-1 and TRBJ2-3, with no clear D. The germline gives CDR1 DFQATT, CDR2 SNEGSKA (reference sequence). Between the trimmed V and J ends, which lost 3 bases and 5 bases, there was a span of 3 bases. The CDR3 totals 10 residues. The CDR3 DNA follows: TGCAGTGCTAGTAGAGATACGCAGTATTTT. It codes for CSASRDTQYF.

This clone came up a few times. This chain joins TRBV19 and TRBJ2-3; D is unclear. V was clipped by 3 bases and J by 5 bases, with 15 bases between them. CDR3 length equals 15 residues. Germline assignment: CDR1 LNHDA and CDR2 SQIVND (reference sequence). The CDR3 here is CASSIPNPRGDTQYF. CDR3 DNA: TGTGCCAGTAGTATCCCCAACCCACGCGGAGATACGCAGTATTTT.

The rearrangement links TRBV10-3 to TRBJ2-1, with TRBD1 matching over 10 bases. The CDR3 spans 15 residues. Germline trimming cut 6 bases from V and 7 bases from J; bases unmatched to any gene: 9. Per germline, CDR1 ENHRY and CDR2 SYGVKD. The CDR3 coding sequence is TGTGCCATCAGCCTTTCGGGACAGGGGTTAAATGAGCAGTTCTTC. It yields the protein CAISLSGQGLNEQFF.

The chain recombines TRBV9 with TRBJ2-3; 8 nucleotides line up with TRBD2. Germline CDR1 reads SGDLS; CDR2 reads YYNGEE. The CDR3 length is 15 residues. After removal of 0 bases from V and 1 base from J, the junction contained 1 base not matched to a gene. The CDR3 loop is CASSVVLAGTDTQYF. The CDR3 nucleotides are TGTGCCAGCAGCGTAGTACTAGCGGGCACAGATACGCAGTATTTT.

The CDR3 protein is CATRGAIATNEKLFF. The CDR3 DNA reads as TGTGCCACCAGAGGGGCAATTGCAACTAATGAAAAACTGTTTTTT. This rearrangement joins TRBV15 to TRBJ1-4, with D possibly matching TRBD1 (5 bases). The CDR3 is 15 residues long. Between the trimmed V and J ends, which lost 6 bases and 0 bases, there was a span of 11 bases. Germline lookup yields CDR1 LNHNV and CDR2 YYDKDF (reference sequence).

The chain is built from TRBV5-4 and TRBJ2-7, with D maybe TRBD1 (6 bases). The CDR3 has 16 residues. The V end was cut by 4 bases, the J end by 3 bases, with 20 bases between. Per germline, CDR1 SGHNT and CDR2 YYREEE (reference sequence). In nucleotides, the CDR3 is TGTGCCAGCAGCGGCCGGACAGCAGTAGCAGACTACGAGCAGTACTTC. It yields the protein CASSGRTAVADYEQYF.

The chain has TRBV7-2 and TRBJ2-7, with 11 bases that match TRBD1. The V and J ends lost 2 bases and 2 bases, in that order; junction bases with no gene match: 8. The length of the CDR3 is 17 residues. CDR1 and CDR2 (germline): SGHTA, FQGNSA. CDR3 sequence reads: CASSLRDRGTVPYEQYF. CDR3 nucleotide sequence: TGTGCCAGCAGCTTAAGGGACAGGGGGACAGTACCCTACGAGCAGTACTTC.